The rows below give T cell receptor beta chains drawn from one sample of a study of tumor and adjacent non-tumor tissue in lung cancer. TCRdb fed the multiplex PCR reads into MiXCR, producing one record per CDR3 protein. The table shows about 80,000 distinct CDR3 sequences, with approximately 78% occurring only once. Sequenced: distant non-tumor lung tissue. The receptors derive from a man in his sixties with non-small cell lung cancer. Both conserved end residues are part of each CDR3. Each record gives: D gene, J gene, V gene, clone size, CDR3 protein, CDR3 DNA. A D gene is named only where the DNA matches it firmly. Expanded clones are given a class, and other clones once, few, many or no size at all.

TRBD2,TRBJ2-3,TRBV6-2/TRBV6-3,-,CASNYQAGGSNTRYF,TGTGCCAGCAATTACCAAGCGGGAGGATCGAATACGCGGTATTTT
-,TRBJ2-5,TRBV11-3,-,CGSNFTGEEAQYF,TGTGGCAGCAACTTTACCGGGGAAGAGGCCCAGTACTTC
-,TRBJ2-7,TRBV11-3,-,CTSSLVTRGYYEQYF,TGTACCAGCTCCTTAGTGACAAGGGGATACTACGAGCAGTACTTC
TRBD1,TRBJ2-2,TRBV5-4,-,CASSPGQMNTEELFF,TGTGCCAGCAGCCCGGGACAGATGAACACCGAGGAGCTGTTTTTT
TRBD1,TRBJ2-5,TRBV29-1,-,CSANRGPYNEQYF,TGCAGCGCCAACAGGGGGCCTTACAATGAGCAGTACTTC
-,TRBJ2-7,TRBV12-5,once,CASGSDHMGSYEQYF,TGTGCTAGTGGTTCGGACCACATGGGGAGCTACGAGCAGTACTTC
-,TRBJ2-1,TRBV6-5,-,CASSYFTRWSDNEQFF,TGTGCCAGCAGTTACTTTACGAGGTGGAGCGACAATGAGCAGTTCTTC
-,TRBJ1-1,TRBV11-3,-,CARSSHGQQIDAFF,TGTGCCAGGAGCTCGCACGGACAGCAGATTGATGCTTTCTTT
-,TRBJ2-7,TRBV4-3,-,CASSQRDRGDKQYF,TGCGCCAGCAGCCAACGGGATAGGGGGGACAAGCAGTATTTC
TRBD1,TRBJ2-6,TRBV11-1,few,CANSQRGQGYSGANVLTF,TGTGCTAACAGCCAGAGGGGACAGGGCTACTCTGGGGCCAACGTCCTGACTTTC
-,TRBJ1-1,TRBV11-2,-,CASSLLSKGDTEAFF,TGTGCCAGCAGCTTATTGTCCAAGGGGGACACTGAAGCTTTCTTT
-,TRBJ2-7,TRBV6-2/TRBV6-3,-,CASMGDCISYEQYF,TGTGCCAGCATGGGGGACTGCATCTCCTACGAGCAGTATTTC
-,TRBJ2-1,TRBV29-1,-,CSVELLAGVNEHFF,TGTAGCGTTGAGCTACTAGCCGGCGTGAATGAGCACTTCTTC
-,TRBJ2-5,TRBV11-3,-,CAISFIGEETPYF,TGTGCCATCAGCTTTATCGGGGAAGAGACCCCATACTTC
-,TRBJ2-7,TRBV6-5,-,CAGSYSRGHEQYF,TGTGCCGGCAGTTACTCGAGAGGCCACGAGCAGTACTTC
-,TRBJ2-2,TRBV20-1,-,CSAKDPSGRGTGELFF,TGCAGTGCTAAAGATCCCAGTGGGCGAGGTACCGGGGAGCTGTTTTTT
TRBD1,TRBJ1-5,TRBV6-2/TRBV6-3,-,CASRRQGESGNHPRHF,TGTGCCAGCAGGCGACAGGGAGAAAGCGGGAATCATCCCCGGCATTTT
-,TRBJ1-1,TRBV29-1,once,CGAQEGKTEASF,TGCGGCGCCCAAGAGGGGAAAACTGAAGCCTCCTTT
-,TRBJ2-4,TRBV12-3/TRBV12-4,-,CVSSLLGVKNIQYF,TGTGTCAGCAGTTTACTCGGAGTCAAAAACATTCAGTACTTC
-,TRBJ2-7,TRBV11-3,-,CASSLRDETGEQYF,TGTGCCAGCAGCCTCCGGGACGAAACTGGCGAGCAGTACTTC
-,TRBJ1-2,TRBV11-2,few,CASSLDMGSGYTF,TGTGCCAGCAGCTTGGACATGGGAAGTGGTTACACCTTC
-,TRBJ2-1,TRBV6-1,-,CTSRQEGDREHFF,TGTACCAGCAGACAGGAGGGCGACAGAGAGCACTTCTTC
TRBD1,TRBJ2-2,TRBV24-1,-,CATSLQGTTGKLFF,TGTGCCACCAGTTTACAGGGGACCACCGGAAAGCTGTTTTTT
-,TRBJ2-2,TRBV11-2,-,CAGSDPGGGGFAGELFF,TGTGCCGGCAGCGACCCAGGGGGCGGGGGGTTCGCCGGGGAGCTGTTTTTT
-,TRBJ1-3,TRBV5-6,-,CASSLEGGPAGNTIYF,TGTGCCAGCAGCTTGGAAGGCGGGCCCGCGGGAAACACCATATATTTT
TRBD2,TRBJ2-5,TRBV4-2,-,CTISQQAGGQETQYF,TGTACCATCAGCCAACAAGCGGGGGGGCAAGAGACCCAGTACTTC
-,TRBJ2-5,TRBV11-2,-,CANSSVTSRETQYF,TGTGCCAATAGCTCTGTGACTAGTAGGGAGACCCAGTACTTC
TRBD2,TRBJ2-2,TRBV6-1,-,CAASAGTSTNTGELFF,TGTGCCGCCAGCGCCGGGACTAGCACTAACACCGGGGAGCTGTTTTTT
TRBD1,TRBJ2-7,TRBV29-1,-,CSVQTRTGSEEDEQHF,TGCAGCGTTCAAACCCGGACAGGGAGTGAAGAAGATGAGCAGCACTTC
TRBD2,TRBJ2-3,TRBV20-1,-,CSAPMGGAMHRTDTQYF,TGCAGTGCTCCCATGGGAGGGGCCATGCACCGCACAGATACGCAGTATTTT
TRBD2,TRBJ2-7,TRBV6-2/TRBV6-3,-,CACSPRTSVSYEQYF,TGTGCATGCAGTCCCCGGACTAGCGTAAGCTACGAGCAGTACTTC
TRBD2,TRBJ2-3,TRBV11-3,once,CASSLLPGGYTDTQYF,TGTGCCAGTAGCTTACTCCCGGGAGGGTACACAGATACGCAGTATTTT
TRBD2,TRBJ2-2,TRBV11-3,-,CDSSSRAAGGYRAGGLFF,TGTGACAGCAGCTCCCGGGCAGCGGGAGGATACAGAGCCGGGGGGTTGTTTTTT
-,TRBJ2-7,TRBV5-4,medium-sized,CASSLSLGVVGEQYF,TGTGCCAGCAGCTTGTCCCTGGGAGTGGTAGGCGAGCAGTACTTC
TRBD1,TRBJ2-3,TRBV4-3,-,CASSRQVRTGVTDTQYF,TGCGCCAGCAGCCGCCAGGTCAGGACAGGAGTCACAGATACGCAGTATTTT
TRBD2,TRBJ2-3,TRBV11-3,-,CAGSPGLGAGGTGTEYF,TGTGCCGGCAGCCCCGGCTTGGGAGCGGGAGGAACAGGTACGGAGTATTTT
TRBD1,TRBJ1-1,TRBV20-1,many,CSAGRGDRVTEAFF,TGCAGTGCTGGAAGGGGGGACAGGGTGACTGAAGCTTTCTTT
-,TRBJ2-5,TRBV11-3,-,CASSIGLSEGKTQYF,TGTGCCAGCAGCATCGGACTATCGGAGGGGAAGACCCAGTACTTC
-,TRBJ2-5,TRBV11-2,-,CASRSTGEETQCF,TGTGCTAGCAGATCTACAGGAGAAGAGACCCAGTGCTTC
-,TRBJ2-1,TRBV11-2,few,CVSSLGPGSVYEQFF,TGTGTCAGCAGCTTAGGTCCAGGGTCGGTATATGAGCAGTTCTTC
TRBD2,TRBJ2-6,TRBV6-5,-,CARSLAGTSSGTNVLTF,TGTGCCAGAAGCCTAGCGGGAACCAGCTCTGGGACCAACGTCCTGACTTTC
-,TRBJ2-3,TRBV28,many,CASSLDGSAGTDTQYF,TGTGCCAGCAGTTTAGATGGCAGCGCGGGGACAGATACGCAGTATTTT
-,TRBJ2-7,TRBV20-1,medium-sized,CSAQTVTYEQYF,TGCAGTGCTCAGACAGTTACCTACGAGCAGTACTTC
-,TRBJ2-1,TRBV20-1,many,CSARARRAEQFF,TGCAGTGCTCGCGCTAGACGGGCTGAGCAGTTCTTC
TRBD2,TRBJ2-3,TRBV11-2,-,CASRSLAGGVQQYF,TGTGCCAGCAGATCTCTAGCGGGGGGCGTTCAACAGTATTTT
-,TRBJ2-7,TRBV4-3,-,CASSPDYHGCYEQYF,TGCGCCAGCAGCCCAGACTACCACGGGTGCTACGAGCAGTACTTC
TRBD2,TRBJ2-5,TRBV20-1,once,CSTRENLAGEIQYF,TGCAGTACTAGAGAAAATCTAGCGGGAGAGATCCAGTACTTC
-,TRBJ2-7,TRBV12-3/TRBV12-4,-,CANTESGYGRMELYF,TGTGCCAACACCGAGTCGGGATACGGGAGAATGGAGCTGTACTTC
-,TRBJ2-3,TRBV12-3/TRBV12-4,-,CASSPYGGGQPQYF,TGTGCCAGCAGTCCCTACGGGGGAGGTCAGCCCCAGTATTTT
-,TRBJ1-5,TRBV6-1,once,CGSSQLAGEVDTQHF,TGTGGTAGCAGCCAACTAGCGGGGGAGGTAGATACGCAGCATTTT
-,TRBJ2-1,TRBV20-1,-,CSAESVRGPWNEQFF,TGCAGTGCTGAATCAGTGCGGGGGCCGTGGAATGAGCAGTTCTTC
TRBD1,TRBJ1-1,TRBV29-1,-,CSGDRAVNIETFF,TGCAGCGGTGACAGGGCCGTGAACATTGAAACTTTCTTT
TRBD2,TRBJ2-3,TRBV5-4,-,CASESGKYTVTQYF,TGTGCCAGCGAAAGCGGGAAGTACACAGTTACGCAGTATTTT
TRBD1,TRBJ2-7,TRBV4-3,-,CPSSQRDRGDEQYF,TGCCCCAGCAGCCAACGGGACAGGGGGGACGAGCAATACTTC
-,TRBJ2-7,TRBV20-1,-,CRGILTVGGNNKQYF,TGCAGAGGTATTCTGACAGTCGGGGGAAACAACAAGCAGTACTTC
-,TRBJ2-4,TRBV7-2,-,CASSHTGAKNIQYF,TGTGCCAGCAGCCATACAGGGGCCAAAAACATTCAGTACTTC
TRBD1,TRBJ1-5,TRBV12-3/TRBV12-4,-,CASSLVGGGQPHHF,TGTGCCAGCAGTTTAGTGGGGGGGGGACAGCCCCATCATTTT
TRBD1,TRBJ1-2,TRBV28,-,CASSPGQASIDYTF,TGTGCCAGCAGCCCGGGACAGGCGTCGATTGACTACACCTTC
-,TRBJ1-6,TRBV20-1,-,CSARARQGNNSSLHF,TGCAGTGCTAGAGCTAGACAAGGCAATAATTCATCACTCCACTTT
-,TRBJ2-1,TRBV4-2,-,CASSQDTCGVLNELFF,TGTGCCAGCAGCCAAGATACTTGCGGGGTCTTAAATGAGCTGTTCTTC